Each of the 8 T cell receptor beta chains below was sequenced from the same sample in a study of identical twins. TCRdb ran MiXCR on the 5' RACE reads and lists one entry per CDR3 protein. The sample includes some 440,000 distinct CDR3 sequences, 20% to 30% seen only once; the top ten take roughly 3%. The sample was also reused in another study, on T cells expressing NK-cell markers.

Sample: CD4+ T cells sorted from blood. The receptors originated from a woman in her late teens or twenties in good health.

This clonotype was seen more than once but under ten times. CDR3 in DNA: TGTGCCACCCAAGCTAGGAGCAAAAACATTCAGTACTTC. It yields the protein CATQARSKNIQYF. The gene calls are TRBV15 and TRBJ2-4; D not resolved. Germline V gene data show CDR1 as LNHNV and CDR2 as YYDKDF (reference sequence). The CDR3 runs to 13 residues. V lost 8 bases to trimming and J lost 3 bases, with 11 bases between them.

This clonotype was seen only a few times. J is TRBJ2-7 and V is TRBV20-1, with D unresolved. This CDR3 contains 14 residues. V was cut by 0 bases and J by 4 bases, with 13 bases left in between. Germline V gene data show CDR1 as DFQATT and CDR2 as SNEGSKA (reference sequence). CDR3 sequence reads: CSARDLPGRYEQYF. For the CDR3, the DNA is TGCAGTGCTAGAGATCTCCCCGGCCGATACGAGCAGTACTTC.

This clonotype has more than one count but fewer than ten. The V gene is TRBV30, the J gene TRBJ1-5; no clear D. Per the germline V gene, CDR1 is GTSNPN and CDR2 is SVGIG (reference sequence). The CDR3 totals 11 residues. Trimming took off 1 base at V and 6 bases at J, with 4 bases between the two ends. The DNA for the CDR3 is TGTGCCTGGAGTGCGGGTCAGCCCCAGCATTTT. As protein: CAWSAGQPQHF.

The chain joins TRBV18 to TRBJ2-7, with D possibly matching TRBD1 (7 bases). The CDR3 length is 16 residues. Germline V lookup: CDR1 KGHSH, CDR2 LQKENI. Trimming cost V 3 bases and J 3 bases, with 18 bases left between them. The CDR3 bases are TGTGCCAGCTCACCCTCCAACAGGGGAGGCCTCTACGAGCAGTACTTC. Translation: CASSPSNRGGLYEQYF. Together with reference TRBV18 and TRBJ2-7, the CDR3 gives the full variable domain: NAGVMQNPRHLVRRRGQEARLRCSPMKGHSHVYWYRQLPEEGLKFMVYLQKENIIDESGMPKERFSAEFPKEGPSILRIQQVVRGDSAAYFCASSPSNRGGLYEQYFGPGTRLTVT.

In this sample, this clonotype turned up a few times. The V call is TRBV20-1, the J call TRBJ2-3; D unresolved. The CDR3 spans 13 residues. CDR1 is DFQATT, CDR2 SNEGSKA, per germline (reference sequence). Deletions cut 2 bases from V and 2 bases from J, with 8 bases between. CDR3 in amino acids: CSARSPATDTQYF. The DNA for the CDR3 is TGCAGTGCTAGATCGCCTGCCACAGATACGCAGTATTTT.

This clonotype has more than one count but fewer than ten. The rearrangement joins TRBV20-1 to TRBJ1-4, with 7 bases lining up with TRBD1. Looked up from germline, CDR1 is DFQATT and CDR2 is SNEGSKA (reference sequence). V dropped 1 base and J dropped 5; count of bases not matched to a gene: 4. The length of the CDR3 is 14 residues. CDR3 sequence: CSARGQGGNEKLFF. DNA of the CDR3: TGCAGTGCTAGAGGGCAGGGGGGGAATGAAAAACTGTTTTTT.

As to this clonotype: The germline gene is not matched at one end of the junction; a read error may be the cause. The V and J genes are TRBV6-1 and TRBJ2-1, with 8 bases lining up with TRBD2. Germline assignment: CDR1 MNHNS and CDR2 SASEGT. This CDR3 region has 15 residues. CDR3 nucleotide sequence: TGTGCCAGCAGCCGGTTTCGAGCGGGAGCGGGATTGGTCCTCTTC. It yields the protein CASSRFRAGAGLVLF.

This clonotype was observed a few times. CDR3 amino acids: CASRPGTGTFGYTF. DNA of the CDR3: TGTGCCAGCAGACCCGGGACAGGGACGTTCGGCTACACCTTC. This rearrangement joins TRBV6-1 to TRBJ1-2, with 9 positions matching TRBD1. From germline, CDR1 is MNHNS and CDR2 SASEGT. The CDR3 contains 14 residues. V dropped 6 bases and J dropped 8; count of bases not matched to a gene: 10.